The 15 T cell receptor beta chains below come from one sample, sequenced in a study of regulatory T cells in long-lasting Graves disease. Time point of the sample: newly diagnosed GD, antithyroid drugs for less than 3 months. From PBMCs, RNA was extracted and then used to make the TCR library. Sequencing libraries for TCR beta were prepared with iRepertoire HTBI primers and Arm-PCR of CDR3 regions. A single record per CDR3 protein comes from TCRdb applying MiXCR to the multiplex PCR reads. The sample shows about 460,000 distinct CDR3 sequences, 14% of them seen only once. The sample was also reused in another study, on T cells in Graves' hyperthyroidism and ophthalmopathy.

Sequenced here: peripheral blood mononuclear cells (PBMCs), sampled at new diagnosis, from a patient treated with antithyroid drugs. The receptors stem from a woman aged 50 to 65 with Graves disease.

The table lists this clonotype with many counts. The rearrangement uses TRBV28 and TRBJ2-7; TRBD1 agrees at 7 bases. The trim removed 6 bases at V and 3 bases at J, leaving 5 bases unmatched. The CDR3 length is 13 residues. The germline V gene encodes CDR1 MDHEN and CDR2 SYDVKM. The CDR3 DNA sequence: TGTGCCAGCAGCTCCCGACAGGGCTACGAGCAGTACTTC. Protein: CASSSRQGYEQYF.

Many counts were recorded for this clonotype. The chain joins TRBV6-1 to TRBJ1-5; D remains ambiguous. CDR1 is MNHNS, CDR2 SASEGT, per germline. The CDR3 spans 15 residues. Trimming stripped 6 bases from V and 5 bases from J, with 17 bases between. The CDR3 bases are TGTGCCAGCAGCAGAGGGAAGGGTTTGCATCAGCCCCAGCATTTT. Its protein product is CASSRGKGLHQPQHF.

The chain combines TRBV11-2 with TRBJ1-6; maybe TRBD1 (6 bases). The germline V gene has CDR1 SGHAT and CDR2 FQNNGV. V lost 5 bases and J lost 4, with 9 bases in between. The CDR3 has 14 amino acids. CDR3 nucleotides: TGTGCCAGCAGCGTAGGGGGGTATAATTCACCCCTCCACTTT. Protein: CASSVGGYNSPLHF.

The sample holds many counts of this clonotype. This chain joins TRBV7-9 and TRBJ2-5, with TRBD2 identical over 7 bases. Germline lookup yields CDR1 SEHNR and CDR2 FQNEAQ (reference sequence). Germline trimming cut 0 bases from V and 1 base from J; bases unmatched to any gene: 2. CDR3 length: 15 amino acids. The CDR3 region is CASSLAPGGQETQYF. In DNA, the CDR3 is TGTGCCAGCAGCTTAGCCCCGGGGGGCCAAGAGACCCAGTACTTC.

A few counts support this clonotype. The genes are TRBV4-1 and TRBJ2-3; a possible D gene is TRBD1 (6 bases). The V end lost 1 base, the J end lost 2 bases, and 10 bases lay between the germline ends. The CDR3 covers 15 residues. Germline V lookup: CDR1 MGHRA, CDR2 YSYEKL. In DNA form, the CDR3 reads TGCGCCAGCAGCCAAGTGGGACACAACACAGATACGCAGTATTTT. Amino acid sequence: CASSQVGHNTDTQYF.

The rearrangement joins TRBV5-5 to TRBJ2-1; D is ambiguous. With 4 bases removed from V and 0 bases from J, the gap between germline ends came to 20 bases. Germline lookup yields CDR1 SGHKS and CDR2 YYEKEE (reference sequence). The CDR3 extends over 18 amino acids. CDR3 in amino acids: CASSNPANGINSYNEQFF. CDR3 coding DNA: TGTGCCAGCAGCAATCCAGCCAATGGGATTAACTCCTACAATGAGCAGTTCTTC.

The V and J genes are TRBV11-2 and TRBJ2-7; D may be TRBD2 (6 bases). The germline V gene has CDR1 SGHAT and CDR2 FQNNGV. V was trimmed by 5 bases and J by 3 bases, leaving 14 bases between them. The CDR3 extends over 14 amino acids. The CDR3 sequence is CASSPRGTHYEQYF. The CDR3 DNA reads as TGTGCCAGCAGCCCTCGCGGGACTCACTACGAGCAGTACTTC.

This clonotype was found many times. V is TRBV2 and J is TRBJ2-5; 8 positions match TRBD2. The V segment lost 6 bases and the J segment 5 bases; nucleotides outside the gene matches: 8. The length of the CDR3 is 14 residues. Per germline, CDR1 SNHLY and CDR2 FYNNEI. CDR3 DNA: TGTGCCAGCAGCGCTTTGCGGGAGGTGGAGACCCAGTACTTC. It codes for CASSALREVETQYF. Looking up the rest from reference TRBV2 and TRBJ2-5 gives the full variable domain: EPEVTQTPSHQVTQMGQEVILRCVPISNHLYFYWYRQILGQKVEFLVSFYNNEISEKSEIFDDQFSVERPDGSNFTLKIRSTKLEDSAMYFCASSALREVETQYFGPGTRLLVL.

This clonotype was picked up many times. As DNA, the CDR3 is TGTGCCATCAGTGAGTCGAGGACAGGGAACACCGGGGAGCTGTTTTTT. As protein: CAISESRTGNTGELFF. V usage is TRBV10-3 and J usage is TRBJ2-2; 7 bases fit TRBD1. Germline assignment: CDR1 ENHRY and CDR2 SYGVKD. The CDR3 consists of 16 residues. V shed 0 bases, J shed 1 base, and the junction held 2 bases outside the gene matches.

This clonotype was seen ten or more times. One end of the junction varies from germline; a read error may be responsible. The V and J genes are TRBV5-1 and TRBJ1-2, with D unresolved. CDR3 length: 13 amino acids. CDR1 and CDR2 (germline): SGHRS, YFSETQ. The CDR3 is CASSLEGNYGYTF. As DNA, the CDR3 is TGTGCCAGCAGCTTGGAAGGGAACTATGGCTACACCTTC. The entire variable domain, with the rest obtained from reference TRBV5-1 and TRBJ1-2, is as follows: KAGVTQTPRYLIKTRGQQVTLSCSPISGHRSVSWYQQTPGQGLQFLFEYFSETQRNKGNFPGRFSGRQFSNSRSEMNVSTLELGDSALYLCASSLEGNYGYTFGSGTRLTVV.

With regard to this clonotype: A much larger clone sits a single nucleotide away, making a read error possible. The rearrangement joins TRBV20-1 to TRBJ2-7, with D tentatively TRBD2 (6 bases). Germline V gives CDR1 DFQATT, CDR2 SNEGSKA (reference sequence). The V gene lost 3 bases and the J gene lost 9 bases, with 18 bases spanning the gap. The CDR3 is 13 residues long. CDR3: CSARKRERGGQYF. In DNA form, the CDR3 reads TGCAGTGCTAGGAAACGGGAGAGGGGAGGGCAGTACTTC.

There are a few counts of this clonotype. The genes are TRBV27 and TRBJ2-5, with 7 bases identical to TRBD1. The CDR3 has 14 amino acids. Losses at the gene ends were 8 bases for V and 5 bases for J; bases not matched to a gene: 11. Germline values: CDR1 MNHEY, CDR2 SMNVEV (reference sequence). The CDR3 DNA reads TGTGCCAGCTCGAGACAGGGTAGTATGGAGACCCAGTACTTC. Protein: CASSRQGSMETQYF.

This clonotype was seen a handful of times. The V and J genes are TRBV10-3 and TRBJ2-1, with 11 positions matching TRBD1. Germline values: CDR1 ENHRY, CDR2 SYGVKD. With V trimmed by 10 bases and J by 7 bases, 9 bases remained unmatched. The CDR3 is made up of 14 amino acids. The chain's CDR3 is CATGQGQGENEQFF. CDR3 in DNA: TGTGCCACCGGACAGGGACAGGGGGAAAATGAGCAGTTCTTC.

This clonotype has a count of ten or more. The CDR3 loop reads CSAPNPTGSTDTQYF. The CDR3 region has the DNA TGCAGTGCCCCAAACCCGACAGGGTCCACAGATACGCAGTATTTT. The chain carries TRBV20-1 and TRBJ2-3; TRBD1 matches 7 bases. CDR3 length: 15 residues. Losses at the gene ends were 6 bases for V and 2 bases for J; bases not matched to a gene: 11. CDR1 and CDR2 (germline): DFQATT, SNEGSKA (reference sequence).

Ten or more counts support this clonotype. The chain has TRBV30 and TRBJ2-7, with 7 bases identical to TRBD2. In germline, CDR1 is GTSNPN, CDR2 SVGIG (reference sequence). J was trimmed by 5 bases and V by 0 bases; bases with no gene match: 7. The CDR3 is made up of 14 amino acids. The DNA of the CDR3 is TGTGCCTGGAGTGTGCGCGGGAGCCTCGACGAGCAGTACTTC. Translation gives CAWSVRGSLDEQYF.